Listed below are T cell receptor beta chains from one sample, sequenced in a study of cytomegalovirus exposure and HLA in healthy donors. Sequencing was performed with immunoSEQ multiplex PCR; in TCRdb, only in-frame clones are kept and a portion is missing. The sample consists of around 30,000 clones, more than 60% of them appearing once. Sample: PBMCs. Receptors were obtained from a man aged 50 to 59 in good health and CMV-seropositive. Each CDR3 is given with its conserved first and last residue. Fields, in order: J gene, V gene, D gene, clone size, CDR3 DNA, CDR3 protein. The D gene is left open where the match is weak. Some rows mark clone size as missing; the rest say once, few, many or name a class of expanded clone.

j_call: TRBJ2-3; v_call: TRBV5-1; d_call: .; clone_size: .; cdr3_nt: TGCGCCAGCAGCACCCTAATCGGCACAGATACGCAGTATTTT; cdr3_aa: CASSTLIGTDTQYF
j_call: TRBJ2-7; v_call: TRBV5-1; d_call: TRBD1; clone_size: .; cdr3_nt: TGCGCCAGCAGCTCAGGGACAGGGAATTCCTACGAGCAGTACTTC; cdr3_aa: CASSSGTGNSYEQYF
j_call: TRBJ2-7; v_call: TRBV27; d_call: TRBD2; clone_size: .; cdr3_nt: TGTGCCAGCAGTTTTAAGCGGGAGGGGGAGCAGTACTTC; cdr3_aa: CASSFKREGEQYF
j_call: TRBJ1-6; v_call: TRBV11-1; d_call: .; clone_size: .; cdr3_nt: TGTGCCAGCAGCTTGGTTGGCAGCGCCTATAATTCACCCCTCCACTTT; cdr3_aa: CASSLVGSAYNSPLHF
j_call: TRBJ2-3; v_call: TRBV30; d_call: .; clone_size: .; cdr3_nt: TGTGCCTGGAGCCCCCAGACAGATACGCAGTATTTT; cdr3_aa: CAWSPQTDTQYF
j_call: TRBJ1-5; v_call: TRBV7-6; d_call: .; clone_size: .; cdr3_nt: TGTGCCAGCAGCACAGATGCGGGGCAGCCCCAGCATTTT; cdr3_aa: CASSTDAGQPQHF
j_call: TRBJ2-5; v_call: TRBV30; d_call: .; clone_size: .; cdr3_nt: TGTGCCCGAAGTAGCCAGCCTCAAGAGACCCAGTACTTC; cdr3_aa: CARSSQPQETQYF
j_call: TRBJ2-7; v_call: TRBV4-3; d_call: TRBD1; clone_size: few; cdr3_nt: TGCGCCAGCAGCCATGAACAGGGGGCTTTCTACGAGCAGTACTTC; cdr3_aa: CASSHEQGAFYEQYF
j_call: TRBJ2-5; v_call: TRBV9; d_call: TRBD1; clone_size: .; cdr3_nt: TGTGCCAGCAGCCCCCAGGGGGTGGGGGAGACCCAGTACTTC; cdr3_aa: CASSPQGVGETQYF
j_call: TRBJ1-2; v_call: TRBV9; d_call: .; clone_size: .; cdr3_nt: TGTGCCAGCAGCGGGAGTCGCAGCACTTCCTATGGCTACACCTTC; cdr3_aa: CASSGSRSTSYGYTF
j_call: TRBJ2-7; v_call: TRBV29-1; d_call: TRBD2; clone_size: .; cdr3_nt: TGCAGCGTTGTGCGCGGGAGCTCCTACGAGCAGTACTTC; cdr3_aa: CSVVRGSSYEQYF
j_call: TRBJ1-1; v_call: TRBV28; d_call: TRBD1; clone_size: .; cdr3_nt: TGTGCCAGCAGTTCGGACAGGCGGGCTTTCTTT; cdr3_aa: CASSSDRRAFF
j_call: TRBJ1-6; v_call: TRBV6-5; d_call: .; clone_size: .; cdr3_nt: TGTGCCAGCAGTTACGACCCCGGGGTGACCCTCCACTTT; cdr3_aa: CASSYDPGVTLHF
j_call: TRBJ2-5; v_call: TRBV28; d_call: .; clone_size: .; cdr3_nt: TGTGCCAGCAGTTTGAGGGTGGGCCAAGAGACCCAGTACTTC; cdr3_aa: CASSLRVGQETQYF
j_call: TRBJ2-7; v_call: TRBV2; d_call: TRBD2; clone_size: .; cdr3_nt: TGTGCCAGCAGCCAACTAGCGGGAGGCACCTACGAGCAGTACTTC; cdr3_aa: CASSQLAGGTYEQYF
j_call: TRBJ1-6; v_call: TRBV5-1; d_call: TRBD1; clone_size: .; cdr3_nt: TGCGCCAGCAGCCCGGGACAGGGACAAAATTCACCCCTCCACTTT; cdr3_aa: CASSPGQGQNSPLHF
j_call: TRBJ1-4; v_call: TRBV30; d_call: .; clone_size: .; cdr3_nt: TGTGCCGGGATCAGGGCCGGAAATGAAAAACTGTTTTTT; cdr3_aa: CAGIRAGNEKLFF
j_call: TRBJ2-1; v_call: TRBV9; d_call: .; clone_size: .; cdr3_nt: TGTGCCAGCAGCGGAAGGAGCTACAATGAGCAGTTCTTC; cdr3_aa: CASSGRSYNEQFF
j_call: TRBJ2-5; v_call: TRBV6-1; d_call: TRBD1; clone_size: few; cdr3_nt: TGTGCCAGCAGCCCGACAGGGAGACAAGAGACCCAGTACTTC; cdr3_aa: CASSPTGRQETQYF
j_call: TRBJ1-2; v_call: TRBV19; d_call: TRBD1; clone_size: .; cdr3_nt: TGTGCCAGTAGTCTCGCGACAGGGGCTAACTATGGCTACACCTTC; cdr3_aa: CASSLATGANYGYTF
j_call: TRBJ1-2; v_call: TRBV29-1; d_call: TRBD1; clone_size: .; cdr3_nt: TGCAGCGTCCTGACAGGGAACTATGGCTACACCTTC; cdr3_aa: CSVLTGNYGYTF
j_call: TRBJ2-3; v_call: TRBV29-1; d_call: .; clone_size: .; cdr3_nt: TGCAGCGTTGAAGCCCGGGTAGACCAGCAGTATTTT; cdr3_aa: CSVEARVDQQYF
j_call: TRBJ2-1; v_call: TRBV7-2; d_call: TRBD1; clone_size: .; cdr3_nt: TGTGCCTTGCAACAGGGGACCCTAGACAATGAGCAGTTCTTC; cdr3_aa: CALQQGTLDNEQFF
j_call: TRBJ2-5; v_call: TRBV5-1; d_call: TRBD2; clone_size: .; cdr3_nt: TGCGCCAGCAGCTTGACTAGCGGGGAAGAGACCCAGTACTTC; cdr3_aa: CASSLTSGEETQYF
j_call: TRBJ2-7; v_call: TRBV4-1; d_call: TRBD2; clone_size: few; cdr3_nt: TGCGCCAGCAGCCTGACTAGCCGAACCTACGAGCAGTACTTC; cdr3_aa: CASSLTSRTYEQYF
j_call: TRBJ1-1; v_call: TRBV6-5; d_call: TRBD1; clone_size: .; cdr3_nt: TGTGCCAGCAGTGCGGACAGGGATGCCGCTGAAGCTTTCTTT; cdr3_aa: CASSADRDAAEAFF